These T cell receptor beta chains were read from a single sample in a study of shared clonotypes between healthy human individuals. Clones were sequenced by immunoSEQ multiplex PCR, and TCRdb holds only the in-frame ones, with some missing. The table includes about 1.5 million clones, 95% to 99% detected once. The sample consisted of naive CD4+ T cells sorted from blood. These receptor sequences come from a man aged 25-40 years in good health. Each CDR3 is given with its conserved first and last residue. D genes are given only for firm matches. Only part of the rows carry a size: once, few, many, or a class if the clone is expanded.

v_gene	d_gene	j_gene	abundance	CDR3aa	CDR3nt
TRBV7-3	TRBD1	TRBJ1-1	.	CASSRDGTGFIKTEAFF	TGTGCCAGCAGCCGGGATGGGACAGGGTTCATCAAAACTGAAGCTTTCTTT
TRBV11-2	.	TRBJ1-5	.	CASSLDLGDNQPQHF	TGTGCCAGCAGCTTAGACTTGGGGGACAATCAGCCCCAGCATTTT
TRBV5-1	TRBD2	TRBJ2-2	.	CASSWTSITTGELFF	TGCGCCAGCAGTTGGACTAGCATTACTACCGGGGAGCTGTTTTTT
TRBV5-4	.	TRBJ2-5	.	CASSFEGRETQYF	TGTGCCAGCAGCTTCGAAGGTAGAGAGACCCAGTACTTC
TRBV7-2	TRBD1	TRBJ1-2	.	CASSPGTGPRYGYTF	TGTGCCAGCAGCCCGGGGACAGGGCCTCGCTATGGCTACACCTTC
TRBV28	TRBD2	TRBJ2-7	.	CASKPRLAGFYEQYF	TGTGCCAGCAAGCCCAGACTAGCGGGATTCTACGAGCAGTACTTC
TRBV7-9	.	TRBJ1-3	.	CASSLEQGLSGNTIYF	TGTGCCAGCAGCTTAGAACAGGGTCTCTCCGGAAACACCATATATTTT
TRBV10-3	TRBD1	TRBJ1-1	.	CAISNRGNTEAFF	TGTGCCATCAGTAACAGGGGGAACACTGAAGCTTTCTTT
TRBV21-1	.	TRBJ1-1	.	CASIRGRNTEAFF	TGTGCCAGCATCAGAGGCAGAAACACTGAAGCTTTCTTT
TRBV5-6	.	TRBJ1-4	.	CASSPGLRGEKLFF	TGTGCCAGCAGCCCGGGACTACGAGGCGAAAAACTGTTTTTT
TRBV29-1	TRBD2	TRBJ2-1	once	CSGKTSGTYSYNEQFF	TGCAGCGGAAAGACAAGCGGGACCTACTCCTACAATGAGCAGTTCTTC
TRBV9	.	TRBJ2-2	.	CASSVAEGAPGELFF	TGTGCCAGCAGCGTAGCGGAGGGGGCCCCCGGGGAGCTGTTTTTT
TRBV7-9	.	TRBJ2-1	once	CASSSGNEQFF	TGTGCCAGCAGCTCCGGTAATGAGCAGTTCTTC
TRBV5-1	TRBD2	TRBJ2-5	once	CASSPRTSAGAGETQYF	TGCGCCAGCAGCCCCCGGACTAGCGCAGGGGCGGGGGAGACCCAGTACTTC
TRBV5-1	TRBD2	TRBJ2-5	.	CASNSGSVSETQYF	TGCGCCAGCAATAGCGGGAGTGTTTCGGAGACCCAGTACTTC